Sequencing of this T cell receptor beta chain was carried out in a study of cytomegalovirus exposure and HLA in healthy donors (dated by TCRdb to 2015 to 2018). Regarding the research as a whole: The roughly 650 repertoires of the first cohort and the approximately 130 validation repertoires were produced on the same platform, according to a later analysis. The study was designed to test whether signatures of past pathogen exposure could be identified by cataloging public T cell receptors. Besides the first cohort of 500 to 700 subjects, a separate validation cohort made up of roughly 120 different subjects was used. To predict cytomegalovirus infection status, the study combined high-throughput TCR immunosequencing, statistical association of individual TCRs with disease status, and machine learning.

The study at large found these results: A few of the identified cytomegalovirus-associated TCR beta chains were confirmed in vitro to be specific for cytomegalovirus antigens. In a later analysis, TCRs clustered in the first cohort were found to also tend to co-occur in the 130 or so validation repertoires, with 90% to 95% of cluster scores above 0. The authors suggested that the approach could potentially be generalized to other disease states and immunological phenotypes. Most TCR sequences were seen in very few donors, while some public TCRs were found in many individuals. The classifier was reported to diagnose cytomegalovirus status with high specificity and sensitivity in both the original and validation cohorts. A later analysis had no HLA typing for the validation cohort, so co-occurrence there was scored across all 120 or so repertoires. A total of about 150 TCR beta chains were listed by the study as associated with cytomegalovirus.

The donors were included in the validation cohort of some 120 subjects, a group kept apart from the roughly 670-subject first cohort. The germline V gene yields ENHRY for CDR1 and SYGVKD for CDR2. Including cysteine and phenylalanine, the CDR3 has 12 amino acids. Only CDR3 DNA remains: 36 bases, in frame from the first base. The V and J ends are trimmed by 6 bases and 7 bases, leaving 13 bases between them. The library was prepared using the immunoSEQ multiplex PCR assay. The paper's data handling went like this. A statistical classification framework was built to diagnose cytomegalovirus status from the catalog of TCR beta chain sequences. TCRdb took this table from immuneACCESS and kept in-frame rearrangements with V and J called. Such tables lack part of the clones; where checked against another copy, unresolved V genes explain under half of the gap, and the rest is unexplained. The V and J calls and clone size were taken over from that table, and D and trimming were inferred from the DNA. The sample includes over 85,000 clones, with approximately 93% observed a single time. The ten largest make up about 1.1% of the sample.

About this clone itself: Which antigen it targets is not known. One base away there is no much larger clone; base qualities are not given.

The TCR comes from a woman aged 30 to 39 in good health and CMV-seropositive. The chain was built from TRBV10-3 and TRBJ2-7; too little of a D gene remains to name it. The sample comprised PBMCs. The CDR3 sequence is CAISVRPFEQYF. The sequenced DNA: TGTGCCATCAGCGTCCGTCCCTTTGAGCAGTACTTC.